This TCR beta chain was observed in a study of cytomegalovirus exposure and HLA in healthy donors. Generated by immunoSEQ multiplex PCR, the TCRdb table keeps only in-frame clones and is missing some. The sample lists 190,000 or so clones; roughly 80% were seen once. The junction had 12 bases not matched to a gene; V was cut back by 1 base and J by 12 bases. The CDR3 has 15 residues. CDR1 and CDR2 (germline): SGHVS, FQNEAQ. V gene TRBV7-8 combines with J gene TRBJ2-1; TRBD1 agrees at 7 bases. Source material: PBMCs. The TCR originated in a woman under 30 in good health and CMV-seropositive. CDR3 DNA sequence: TGTGCCAGCAGCTTAGGGGACAGTCGTTTTTCGGGGCAGTTCTTC. Its protein product is CASSLGDSRFSGQFF.